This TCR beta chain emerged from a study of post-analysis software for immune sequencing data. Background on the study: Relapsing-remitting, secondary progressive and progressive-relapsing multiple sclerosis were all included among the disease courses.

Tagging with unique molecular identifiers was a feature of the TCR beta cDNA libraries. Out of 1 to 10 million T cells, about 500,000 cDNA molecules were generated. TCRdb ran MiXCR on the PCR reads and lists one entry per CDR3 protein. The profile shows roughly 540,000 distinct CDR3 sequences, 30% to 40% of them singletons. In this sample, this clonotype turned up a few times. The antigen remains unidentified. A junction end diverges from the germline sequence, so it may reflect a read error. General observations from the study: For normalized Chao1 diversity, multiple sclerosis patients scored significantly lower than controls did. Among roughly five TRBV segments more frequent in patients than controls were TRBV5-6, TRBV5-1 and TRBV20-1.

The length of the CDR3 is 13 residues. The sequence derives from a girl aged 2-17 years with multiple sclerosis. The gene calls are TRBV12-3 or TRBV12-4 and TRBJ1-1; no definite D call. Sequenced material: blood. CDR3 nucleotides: TGTGCCAGCACCTTGACGGTGAACACTGTAGCTTTCTTT. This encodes CASTLTVNTVAFF.